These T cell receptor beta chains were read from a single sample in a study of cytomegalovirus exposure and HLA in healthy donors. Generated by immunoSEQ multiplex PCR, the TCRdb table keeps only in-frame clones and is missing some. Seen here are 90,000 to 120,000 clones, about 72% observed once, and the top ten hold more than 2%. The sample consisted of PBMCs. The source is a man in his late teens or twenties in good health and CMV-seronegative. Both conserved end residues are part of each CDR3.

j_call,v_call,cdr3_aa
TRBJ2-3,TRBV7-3,CASSSGFTDTQYF
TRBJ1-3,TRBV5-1,CASRQGVSGNTIYF
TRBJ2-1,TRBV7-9,CASSTTWTGADNEQFF
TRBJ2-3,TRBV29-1,CSVDVASDTQYF
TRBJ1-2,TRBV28,CASSLEDSLYGYTF
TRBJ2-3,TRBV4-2,CASSTASTDTQYF
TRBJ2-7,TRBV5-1,CASSLEGQGVGEQYF
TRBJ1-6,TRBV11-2,CASSLDFSYNSPLHF
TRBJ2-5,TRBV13,CASSLLLDQETQYF
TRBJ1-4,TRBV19,CASSTTGANEKLFF
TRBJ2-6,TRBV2,CASSHRGLWANVLTF
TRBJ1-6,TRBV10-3,CAISDTGTGLEPLHF
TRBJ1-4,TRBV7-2,CASSPQGAGEKLFF
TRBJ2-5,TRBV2,CASRGTGRAQYF
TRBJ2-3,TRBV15,CATSRVSDTQYF
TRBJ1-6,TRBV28,CASITGGERGPLHF
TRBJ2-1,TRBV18,CASSEKWSSYNEQFF
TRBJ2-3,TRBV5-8,CASSLRGLRTDTQYF
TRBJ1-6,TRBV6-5,CASSRDRKVSPLHF
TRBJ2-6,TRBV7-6,CASSLDAGWASGANVLTF
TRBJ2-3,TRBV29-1,CSVLPAGGITDTQYF
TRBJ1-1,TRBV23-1,CASSQSRRGETEAFF
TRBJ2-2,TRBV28,CASSLGLAGYTGELFF
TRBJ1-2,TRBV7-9,CASSTRQVHPVGYTF
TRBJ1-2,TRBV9,CASSVAPAGRGYTF
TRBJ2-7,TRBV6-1,CASSVETGPEQYF
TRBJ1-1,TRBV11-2,CASSFEGAGGAFF
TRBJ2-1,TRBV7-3,CASSLTPSGPRIF
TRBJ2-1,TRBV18,CASSPPWQGSNEQFF
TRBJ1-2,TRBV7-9,CASTQGYGYTF
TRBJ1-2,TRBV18,CASSATDLYGYTF
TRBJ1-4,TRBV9,CASSEGAFNEKLFF
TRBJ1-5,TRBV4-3,CASSQRVGQPQHF